This T cell receptor (beta chain) was identified during a study of early T cells in non-severe SARS-CoV-2 infection. Separate cDNA molecules each had unique molecular identifiers attached to them. TCRdb used MiXCR to reprocess the 5' RACE reads, holding one entry per CDR3 protein. The sample carries approximately 81,000 distinct CDR3 sequences, over 5% recorded once. The CDR3 contains 16 residues. The germline CDR1 and CDR2 sequences are SGHVS and FNYEAQ. Trimming took 4 bases from V and 4 from J; bases not matched to a gene: 9. Sequenced input: whole blood. V is TRBV7-6 and J is TRBJ2-2; 7 positions agree with TRBD2. This TCR was sampled from an adult who was a healthcare worker with PCR-confirmed SARS-CoV-2 infection or an uninfected control (not recorded which). DNA of the CDR3: TGTGCCAGCAGCTGGACCCTAGCGGCGGTCACCGGGGAGCTGTTTTTT. Amino acid sequence: CASSWTLAAVTGELFF.